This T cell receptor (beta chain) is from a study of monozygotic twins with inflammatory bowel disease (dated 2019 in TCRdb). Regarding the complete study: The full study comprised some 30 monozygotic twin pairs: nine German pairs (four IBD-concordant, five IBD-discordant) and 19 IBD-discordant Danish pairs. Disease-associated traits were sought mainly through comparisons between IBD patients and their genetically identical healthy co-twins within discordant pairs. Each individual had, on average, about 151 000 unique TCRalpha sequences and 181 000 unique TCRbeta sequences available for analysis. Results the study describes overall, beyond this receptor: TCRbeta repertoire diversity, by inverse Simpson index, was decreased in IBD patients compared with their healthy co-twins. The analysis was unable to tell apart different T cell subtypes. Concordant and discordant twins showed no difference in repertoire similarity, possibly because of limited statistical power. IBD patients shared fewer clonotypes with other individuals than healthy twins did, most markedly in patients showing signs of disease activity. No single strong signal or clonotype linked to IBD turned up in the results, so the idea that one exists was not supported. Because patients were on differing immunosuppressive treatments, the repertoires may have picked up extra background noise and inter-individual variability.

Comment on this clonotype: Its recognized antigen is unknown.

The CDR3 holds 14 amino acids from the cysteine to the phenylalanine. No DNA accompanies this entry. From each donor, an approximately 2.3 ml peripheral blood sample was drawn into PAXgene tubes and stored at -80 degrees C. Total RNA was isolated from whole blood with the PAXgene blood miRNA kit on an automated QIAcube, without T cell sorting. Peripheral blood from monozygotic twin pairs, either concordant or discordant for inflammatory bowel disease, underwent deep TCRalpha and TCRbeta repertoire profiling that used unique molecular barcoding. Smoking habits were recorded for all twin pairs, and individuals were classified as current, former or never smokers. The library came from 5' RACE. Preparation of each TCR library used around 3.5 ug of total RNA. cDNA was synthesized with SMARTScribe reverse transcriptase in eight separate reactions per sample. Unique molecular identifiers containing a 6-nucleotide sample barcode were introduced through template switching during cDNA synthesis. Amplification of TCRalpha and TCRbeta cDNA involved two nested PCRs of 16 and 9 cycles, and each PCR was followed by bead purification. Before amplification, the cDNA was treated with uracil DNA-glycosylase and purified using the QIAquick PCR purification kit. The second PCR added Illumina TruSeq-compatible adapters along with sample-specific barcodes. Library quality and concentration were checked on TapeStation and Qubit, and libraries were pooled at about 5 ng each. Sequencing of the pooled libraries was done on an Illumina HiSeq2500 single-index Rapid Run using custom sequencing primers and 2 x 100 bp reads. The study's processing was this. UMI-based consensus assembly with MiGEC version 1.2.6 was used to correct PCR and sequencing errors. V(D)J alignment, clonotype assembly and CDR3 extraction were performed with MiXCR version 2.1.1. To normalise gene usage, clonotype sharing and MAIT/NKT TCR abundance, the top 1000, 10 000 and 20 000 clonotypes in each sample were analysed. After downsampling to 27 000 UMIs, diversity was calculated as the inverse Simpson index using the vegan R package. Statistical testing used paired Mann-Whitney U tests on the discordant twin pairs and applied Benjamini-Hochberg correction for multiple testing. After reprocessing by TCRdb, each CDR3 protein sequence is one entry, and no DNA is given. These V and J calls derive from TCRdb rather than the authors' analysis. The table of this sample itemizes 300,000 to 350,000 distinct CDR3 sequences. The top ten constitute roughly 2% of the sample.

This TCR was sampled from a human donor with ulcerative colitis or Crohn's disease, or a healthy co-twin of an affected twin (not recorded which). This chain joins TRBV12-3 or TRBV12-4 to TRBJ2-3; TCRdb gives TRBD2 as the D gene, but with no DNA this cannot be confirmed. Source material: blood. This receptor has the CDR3 CASSLSGGGDTQYF.